This passage covers 21 T cell receptor beta chains from one sample sequenced in a study of T cell repertoires in cytomegalovirus infection (dated by TCRdb to about 2019). The instrument was an Illumina HiSeq 1500. TCRdb reprocessed the public reads (quality trimming at Q25 with fastp, clone calling with MiXCR) and kept in-frame beta chains. All rows with the same CDR3 protein become a single entry with the most common DNA and genes. The sample profile shows approximately 730,000 distinct CDR3 sequences; approximately 33% of them were found once. The ten largest clones capture over 15% of the sample. Their antigens remain unidentified. Sample treatment or condition, as interpreted from the label and publication: in vitro stimulation with specific CMV peptide epitopes to enrich CMV-specific T cells. The specimen was cultured PBMCs, collected from culture after CMV antigen stimulation. These receptors originate from a human donor in good health (CMV status not recorded). Some clones in this sample may be carry-over from other donors' samples.

V is TRBV4-3 and J is TRBJ2-4; D uncertain. The V end lost 0 bases, the J end lost 0 bases, and 9 bases lay between the germline ends. The CDR3 spans 16 residues. Germline V gene sequence: CDR1 LGHNA, CDR2 YSLEER. The CDR3 DNA sequence: TGCGCCAGCAGCCAAGACCTACAAGTAGCCAAAAACATTCAGTACTTC. It codes for CASSQDLQVAKNIQYF.

In its sample, this clonotype was seen a few times. The chain has TRBV7-8 and TRBJ2-1; weak D call: TRBD2 (5 bases). Trimming took 5 bases from V and 6 from J, leaving 8 bases between them. Germline CDR1 reads SGHVS; CDR2 reads FQNEAQ. This CDR3 contains 12 residues. This chain's CDR3 is CASSTTSNEQFF. DNA of the CDR3: TGTGCCAGCAGCACTACTAGCAATGAGCAGTTCTTC.

V is TRBV28 and J is TRBJ2-7, with 8 bases matching TRBD2. Germline loops: CDR1 MDHEN, CDR2 SYDVKM. The CDR3 consists of 14 residues. Losses at the gene ends were 7 bases for V and 2 bases for J; bases not matched to a gene: 7. CDR3 loop: CASTSSGPTYEQYF. As DNA, the CDR3 is TGTGCCAGCACCTCTAGCGGGCCCACCTACGAGCAGTACTTC.

J is TRBJ1-2 and V is TRBV18; weak D call: TRBD1 (5 bases). This CDR3 comprises 15 residues. Germline V lookup: CDR1 KGHSH, CDR2 LQKENI. V gave up 3 bases and J gave up 4 bases, with 15 bases separating them. CDR3 sequence reads: CASSPTEQGGYGYTF. The CDR3 nucleotides are TGTGCCAGCTCACCGACCGAGCAGGGCGGCTATGGCTACACCTTC.

This clonotype was detected a few times. The chain has TRBV11-2 and TRBJ1-1; unclear D gene. Per the germline V gene, CDR1 is SGHAT and CDR2 is FQNNGV. V was cut by 1 base and J by 0 bases, with 15 bases left in between. This CDR3 comprises 17 residues. In nucleotides, the CDR3 is TGTGCCAGCAGCTTAGTAAGCCACCTTCGAGTGAACACTGAAGCTTTCTTT. Protein: CASSLVSHLRVNTEAFF.

V and J are TRBV14 and TRBJ2-3, with D maybe TRBD2 (6 bases). This CDR3 region has 14 residues. CDR1 and CDR2 (germline): SGHDN, FVKESK. Deletions cut 4 bases from V and 8 bases from J, with 16 bases between. CDR3 in amino acids: CASSLDPGGVTQYF. The CDR3 DNA reads as TGTGCCAGCAGCCTTGATCCGGGCGGGGTTACGCAGTATTTT.

This clonotype was counted only a few times. The chain has TRBV25-1 and TRBJ2-1; tentative D call: TRBD1 (6 bases). Germline CDR1 is MGHDK and CDR2 is SYGVNS. The ends were cut back, 6 bases at V and 8 bases at J, with 23 bases in the middle. This CDR3 has 16 amino acids. In nucleotides, the CDR3 is TGTGCCAGCAGGGCCACAGGGAGCCTAAGGGGTCATGAGCAGTTCTTC. This sequence encodes CASRATGSLRGHEQFF.

V gene TRBV5-3 combines with J gene TRBJ1-6; 7 bases match TRBD1. TRBV5-3 is annotated as an ORF whose role is uncertain. The ends lost 8 bases at V and 5 bases at J; junction bases unmatched: 13. The CDR3 loop spans 16 amino acids. The DNA of the CDR3 is TGTGCCAGCAGATCTGAAGGGACAGTAAATAATTCACCCCTCCACTTT. Protein: CASRSEGTVNNSPLHF.

The V and J genes are TRBV12-3 or TRBV12-4 and TRBJ2-7; 7 bases agree with TRBD2. The CDR3 length is 14 residues. V gave up 6 bases and J gave up 2 bases; unmatched junction bases: 7. DNA of the CDR3: TGTGCCAGCAGCCGCGGGGGACTAACCTACGAGCAGTACTTC. It codes for CASSRGGLTYEQYF.

The sample holds many counts of this clonotype. In nucleotides, the CDR3 is TGTGCCAGCAGCTTAACGGGGACCTGGACTGGGGGTCAGCCCCAGCATTTT. This codes for CASSLTGTWTGGQPQHF. This sequence joins TRBV7-2 and TRBJ1-5; the D gene is possibly TRBD1 (5 bases). Trimming removed 2 bases at V and 6 bases at J, with 20 bases between. Germline V lookup: CDR1 SGHTA, CDR2 FQGNSA. This CDR3 spans 17 amino acids. Supplemented by reference TRBV7-2 and TRBJ1-5, the full variable domain reads GAGVSQSPSNKVTEKGKDVELRCDPISGHTALYWYRQSLGQGLEFLIYFQGNSAPDKSGLPSDRFSAERTGGSVSTLTIQRTQQEDSAVYLCASSLTGTWTGGQPQHFGDGTRLSIL.

This clonotype has more than one count but fewer than ten. The chain links TRBV12-5 to TRBJ2-2; 13 nucleotides match TRBD2. The germline gives CDR1 LGHNT, CDR2 FRNRAP. V gave up 5 bases and J gave up 7 bases; unmatched junction bases: 4. The CDR3 extends over 15 amino acids. CDR3 amino acids: CASGLGLAGVGELFF. As DNA, the CDR3 is TGTGCTAGTGGTCTAGGACTAGCGGGAGTCGGGGAGCTGTTTTTT.

V is TRBV12-3 or TRBV12-4 and J is TRBJ2-3, with 7 positions matching TRBD2. The CDR3 is 15 residues long. V gave up 5 bases and J gave up 6 bases; unmatched junction bases: 11. CDR3 sequence: CASSPLAVGADTQYF. DNA for the CDR3: TGTGCCAGCAGTCCCCTAGCGGTTGGAGCCGATACGCAGTATTTT.

The chain combines TRBV20-1 with TRBJ2-1, with 8 bases identical to TRBD2. Per the germline V gene, CDR1 is DFQATT and CDR2 is SNEGSKA (reference sequence). The length of the CDR3 is 15 residues. V trimming: 4 bases; J trimming: 1 base; junction bases outside the gene matches: 6. CDR3 sequence: CSANLAGLSYNEQFF. CDR3 sequence (DNA): TGCAGTGCTAATTTAGCGGGATTGTCCTACAATGAGCAGTTCTTC.

This clonotype was counted a few times. The rearrangement joins TRBV10-3 to TRBJ2-3, with D perhaps TRBD1 (5 bases). Germline CDR1 ENHRY, CDR2 SYGVKD. This CDR3 is 13 amino acids long. Trimming took 5 bases from V and 1 from J, leaving 7 bases between them. The CDR3 protein is CAISPQGTDTQYF. The CDR3 bases are TGTGCCATCAGTCCACAGGGCACAGATACGCAGTATTTT.

This clonotype was picked up a small number of times. The rearrangement joins TRBV14 to TRBJ2-3, with D possibly matching TRBD2 (6 bases). Germline CDR1 reads SGHDN; CDR2 reads FVKESK. V dropped 7 bases and J dropped 6 bases, with 14 bases sitting between them. The length of the CDR3 is 13 residues. CDR3 nucleotides: TGTGCCAGCACCCCGGGAGTATCGGATACGCAGTATTTT. Translating it yields CASTPGVSDTQYF.

This clonotype was counted many times. The chain has TRBV7-2 and TRBJ2-1, with D perhaps matching TRBD2 (6 bases). In germline, CDR1 is SGHTA, CDR2 FQGNSA. Trimming shortened V by 1 base and J by 2 bases, and 12 bases separated the two germline ends. This CDR3 has 16 residues. CDR3 nucleotide sequence: TGTGCCAGCAGCTTAGTTGGCGGGGATCCCTACAATGAGCAGTTCTTC. Its translation is CASSLVGGDPYNEQFF.

The count of this clonotype is one. V and J are TRBV20-1 and TRBJ2-3; TRBD2 might be the D (5 bases). V lost 5 bases and J 4 bases, leaving 22 bases between the germline ends. The germline V gene has CDR1 DFQATT and CDR2 SNEGSKA (reference sequence). This CDR3 comprises 16 residues. The CDR3 is CSAARVLGIVSDTQYF. The CDR3 nucleotides are TGCAGTGCTGCCCGGGTACTCGGGATAGTGTCAGATACGCAGTATTTT.

The chain carries TRBV7-2 and TRBJ2-7; the match to TRBD2 covers 9 bases. The CDR3 totals 14 residues. The ends lost 7 bases at V and 6 bases at J; junction bases unmatched: 10. The V gene's germline CDR1 is SGHTA and CDR2 FQGNSA. The CDR3 DNA follows: TGTGCCAGCACGCTCGCGGGGGGGTCCGGCGAGCAGTACTTC. It translates to CASTLAGGSGEQYF.

The rearrangement links TRBV20-1 to TRBJ2-7, with D perhaps TRBD2 (5 bases). Germline loops: CDR1 DFQATT, CDR2 SNEGSKA (reference sequence). The CDR3 sequence is 15 residues long. Trimming stripped 0 bases from V and 4 bases from J, with 16 bases between. Here the CDR3 DNA reads TGCAGTGCTAGAGAGTTCCGGGGTCTGGGTTACGAGCAGTACTTC. Protein product: CSAREFRGLGYEQYF.

This clonotype was seen a few times. V is TRBV19 and J is TRBJ2-1; 9 bases are a match to TRBD2. The CDR3 runs 14 residues. The V gene's germline CDR1 is LNHDA and CDR2 SQIVND (reference sequence). The V gene end was trimmed by 5 bases and the J gene end by 10 bases; junction bases not matched to a gene: 9. The CDR3 region is CASSASSGIGEQFF. In DNA, the CDR3 is TGTGCCAGTAGTGCTTCTAGCGGGATAGGAGAGCAGTTCTTC. The full variable domain, in which reference TRBV19 and TRBJ2-1 provide the parts outside the CDR3, is DGGITQSPKYLFRKEGQNVTLSCEQNLNHDAMYWYRQDPGQGLRLIYYSQIVNDFQKGDIAEGYSVSREKKESFPLTVTSAQKNPTAFYLCASSASSGIGEQFFGPGTRLTVL.

A few counts support this clonotype. The chain joins TRBV6-2 or TRBV6-3 to TRBJ2-4; 7 bases align to TRBD1. Trimming took 7 bases from V and 4 from J; bases not matched to a gene: 4. The CDR3 totals 13 residues. Germline V gene sequence: CDR1 MNHEY, CDR2 SVGEGT. CDR3 DNA sequence: TGTGCCAGCAAGGGGGCGACGAAAAACATTCAGTACTTC. Encoded protein: CASKGATKNIQYF.